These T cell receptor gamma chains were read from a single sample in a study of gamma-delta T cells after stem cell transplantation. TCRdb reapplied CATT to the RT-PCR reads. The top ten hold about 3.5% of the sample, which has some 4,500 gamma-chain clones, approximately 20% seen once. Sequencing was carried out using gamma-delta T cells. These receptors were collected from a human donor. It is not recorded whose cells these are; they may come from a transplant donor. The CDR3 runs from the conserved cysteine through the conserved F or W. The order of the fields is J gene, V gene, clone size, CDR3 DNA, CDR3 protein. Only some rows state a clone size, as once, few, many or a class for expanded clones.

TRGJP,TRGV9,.,TGTGCCTTGTGGGAGTCCTTAGAGTTGGGCAAAAAAATCAAGGTATTT,CALWESLELGKKIKVF
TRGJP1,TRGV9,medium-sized,TGTGCCTTGTGGGAGGTGCAACTACCTGGTTGGTTCAAGATATTT,CALWEVQLPGWFKIF
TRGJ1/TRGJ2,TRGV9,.,TGTGCCTTGTGGGAGGTAGAGTATTATAAGAAACTCTTT,CALWEVEYYKKLF
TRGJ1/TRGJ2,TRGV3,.,TGTGCCACCTGGGTGCCTAATAAGAAACTCTTT,CATWVPNKKLF
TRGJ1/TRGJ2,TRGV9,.,TGTGCCTTGTGGGATTATACCGTGGAGAAACTCTTT,CALWDYTVEKLF
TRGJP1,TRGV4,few,TGTGCCACCTGGGATAGGAGTGGTTGGTTCAAGATATTT,CATWDRSGWFKIF
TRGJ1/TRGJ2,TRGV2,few,TGTGCCACCTGGGACGCCCTTGGGGGTTATAAGAAACTCTTT,CATWDALGGYKKLF
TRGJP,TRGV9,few,TGTGCCTTGTGGGAGGTGCGCCAAGAGTTGGGCAAAAAAATCAAGGTATTT,CALWEVRQELGKKIKVF
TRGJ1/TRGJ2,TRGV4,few,TGTGCCACCTGGGATGGTCAATATTATAAGAAACTCTTT,CATWDGQYYKKLF
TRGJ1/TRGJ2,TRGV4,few,TGTGCCACCTGGGGCATGGCATGTCCGAATTATTATAAGAAACTCTTT,CATWGMACPNYYKKLF
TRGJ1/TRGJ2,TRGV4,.,TGTGCCACCGGGAGATCGGATAAGAAACTCTTT,CATGRSDKKLF
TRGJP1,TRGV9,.,TGTGCCTTGTGGGAGGCCACTGGTTGGTTCAAGATATTT,CALWEATGWFKIF
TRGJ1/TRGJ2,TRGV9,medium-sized,TGTGCCTTGTGGGAGGTGCATAGGGGGAATTATTATAAGAAACTCTTT,CALWEVHRGNYYKKLF
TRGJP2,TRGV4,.,TGTGCCACCTGGGATGGGCCTGGAGGGAGTGATTGGATCAAGACGTTT,CATWDGPGGSDWIKTF
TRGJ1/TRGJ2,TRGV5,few,TGTGCCACCTGGGACAGCCGCCCTACTTATTATAAGAAACTCTTT,CATWDSRPTYYKKLF
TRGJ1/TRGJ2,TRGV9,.,TGTGCCTTGCGGGAGGAAGCGGAGAAACTCTTT,CALREEAEKLF
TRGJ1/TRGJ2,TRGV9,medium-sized,TGTGCCTTGTGGGAGAGCACGGAATTTTATTATAAGAAACTCTTT,CALWESTEFYYKKLF
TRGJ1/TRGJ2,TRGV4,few,TGTGCCACCTGGGATGGAGGGTATTATAAGAAACTCTTT,CATWDGGYYKKLF
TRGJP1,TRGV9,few,TGTGCCTTGTACGCGTGGCGTACCACTGGTTGGTTCAAGATATTT,CALYAWRTTGWFKIF
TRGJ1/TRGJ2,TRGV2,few,TGTGCCACCTGGGACGGGAGGAAACTCTTT,CATWDGRKLF
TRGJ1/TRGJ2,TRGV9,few,TGTGCCTTGTGGGAGGCGTTCACCCTTTATTATAAGAAACTCTTT,CALWEAFTLYYKKLF
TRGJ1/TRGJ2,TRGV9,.,TGTGCCTTGTGGGAGGTGCTGAATTATTATAAGAAACTCTTT,CALWEVLNYYKKLF
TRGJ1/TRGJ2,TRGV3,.,TGTGCCACCTGGGACAGGCTCCCTAGGGGATATAACAAACTCTTT,CATWDRLPRGYNKLF
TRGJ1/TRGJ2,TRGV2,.,TGTGCCACCTGGGATCGACGGAATTATTATAAGAAACTCTTT,CATWDRRNYYKKLF
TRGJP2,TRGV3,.,TGTGCCACCTGGGACAGGCCAAGGATCAAGACGTTT,CATWDRPRIKTF
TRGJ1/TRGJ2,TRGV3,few,TGTGCCACCTGGGACAGACCCTATTATAAGAAACTCTTT,CATWDRPYYKKLF
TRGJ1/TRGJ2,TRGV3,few,TGTGCCACCTGGGACAGGGCGGGCTATTATAAGAAACTCTTT,CATWDRAGYYKKLF
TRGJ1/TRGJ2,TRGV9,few,TGTGCCTTGTGGGAGGAAGTGAATTATTATAAGAAACTCTTT,CALWEEVNYYKKLF
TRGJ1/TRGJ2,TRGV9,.,TGTGCCTTGTGGGACTCCGCTTATTATAAGAAACTCTTT,CALWDSAYYKKLF
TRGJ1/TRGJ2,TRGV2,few,TGTGCCACCTGGGACGGGCCTTATAAGAAACTCTTT,CATWDGPYKKLF
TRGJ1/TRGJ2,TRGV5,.,TGTGCCACCTGGGACAGGCTCACGAATTATTATAAGAAACTCTTT,CATWDRLTNYYKKLF
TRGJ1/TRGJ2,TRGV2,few,TGTGCCACCTGGGACGAAGGTGGGGATAAGAAACTCTTT,CATWDEGGDKKLF
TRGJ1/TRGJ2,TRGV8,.,TGTGCCACCTGGGATTCCTGGGGGAAACTCTTT,CATWDSWGKLF
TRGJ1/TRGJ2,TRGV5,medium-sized,TGTGCCACCTGGGACAGGCCAGGGAAACTCTTT,CATWDRPGKLF
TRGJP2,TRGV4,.,TGTGCCACCTGGGATGGGCATTCTAGTGATTGGATCAAGACGTTT,CATWDGHSSDWIKTF
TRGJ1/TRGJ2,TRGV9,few,TGTGCCTTGTGGGAGGTGCCAACACGGGGTGGACTCTTT,CALWEVPTRGGLF
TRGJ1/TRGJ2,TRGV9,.,TGTGCCTTGTGGGAGGTGAGGGGGAAACTCTTT,CALWEVRGKLF
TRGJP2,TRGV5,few,TGTGCCACCTGGGACAGGCAAGGTGATTGGATCAAGACGTTT,CATWDRQGDWIKTF
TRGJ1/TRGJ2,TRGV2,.,TGTGCCACCTGGGACGGGTCAACTTATTATAAGAAACTCTTT,CATWDGSTYYKKLF
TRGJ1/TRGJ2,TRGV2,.,TGTGCCACCTGGGACGGGCCGCATTATAAGAAACTCTTT,CATWDGPHYKKLF
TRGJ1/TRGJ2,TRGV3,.,TGTGCCACCTGGGACAGGCGTTATAAGAAACTCTTT,CATWDRRYKKLF
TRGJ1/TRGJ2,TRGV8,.,TGTGCCACCTGGGATGCTCATAAGAAACTCTTT,CATWDAHKKLF
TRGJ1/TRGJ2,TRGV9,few,TGTGCCTTGTGGGAGGTGCATTTACATTGTTATAAGAAACTCTTT,CALWEVHLHCYKKLF
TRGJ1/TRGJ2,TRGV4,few,TGTGCCACCTGGGATGGGCGGAATTATTATAAGAAACTCTTT,CATWDGRNYYKKLF
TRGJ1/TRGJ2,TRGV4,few,TGTGCCACCTGGGATGGGCGATATTATAAGAAACTCTTT,CATWDGRYYKKLF
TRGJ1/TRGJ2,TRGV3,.,TGTGCCACCTGGGACAGGAGTCATTGTTATAAGAAACTCTTT,CATWDRSHCYKKLF
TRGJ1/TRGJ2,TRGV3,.,TGTGCCACCTGGGACAGGCAGAGTTATTATAAGAAACTCTTT,CATWDRQSYYKKLF
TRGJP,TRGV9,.,TGTGCCTTGTGGGATTTGGGGCAAGAGTTGGGCAAAAAAATCAAGGTATTT,CALWDLGQELGKKIKVF
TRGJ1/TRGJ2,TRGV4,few,TGTGCCACCTGGGATGGGCCAGATTATAAGAAACTCTTT,CATWDGPDYKKLF
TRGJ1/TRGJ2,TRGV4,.,TGTGCCACCTGGGATGGGAATTATAAGAAACTCTTT,CATWDGNYKKLF
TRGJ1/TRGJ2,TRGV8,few,TGTGCCACCTGGGATGAAAATTATAAGAAACTCTTT,CATWDENYKKLF
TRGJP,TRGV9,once,TGTGCCTTGTGGGGAATTCAAGAGTTGGGCAAAAAAAACAAGGTCTTT,CALWGIQELGKKNKVF
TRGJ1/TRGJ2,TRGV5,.,TGTGCCACCTGGGACAGGCAGGATAAGAAACTCTTT,CATWDRQDKKLF